The next 2 T cell receptor beta chains were all read from a single sample in a study of early T cells in non-severe SARS-CoV-2 infection. TCRdb reanalysed the 5' RACE reads using MiXCR and keeps one entry per CDR3 protein. The data contain approximately 110,000 distinct CDR3 sequences, under 15% of them singletons. Sequencing was done on a sample of whole blood. Receptor source: an adult who was a healthcare worker with PCR-confirmed SARS-CoV-2 infection or an uninfected control (not recorded which).

The chain joins TRBV7-9 to TRBJ2-2, with 7 bases matching TRBD1. The V gene's germline CDR1 is SEHNR and CDR2 FQNEAQ (reference sequence). The CDR3 is 13 amino acids. With 9 bases clipped from V and 4 bases from J, the junction kept 5 bases outside the gene matches. Here the CDR3 reads CARGTGVTGELFF. The CDR3 bases are TGTGCCAGAGGAACAGGGGTCACCGGGGAGCTGTTTTTT.

The chain has TRBV4-1 and TRBJ1-2; 10 nucleotides align to TRBD1. Germline-derived CDR1 and CDR2 are MGHRA and YSYEKL. The CDR3 has 14 amino acids. V lost 1 base, J lost 7 bases, and 3 bases stayed unmatched. The CDR3 protein is CASSQAGTGVGYTF. The CDR3 DNA is TGCGCCAGCAGCCAAGCGGGGACAGGGGTTGGCTACACCTTC.